This TCR beta chain was sequenced during a study of T cell responses to AZD1222 COVID-19 vaccine. Profiled with immunoSEQ multiplex PCR; TCRdb holds only in-frame clones, not every one. The repertoire holds 140,000 or so clones, with about 91% as singletons. The CDR3 loop spans 18 amino acids. V dropped 3 bases and J dropped 4; count of bases not matched to a gene: 17. Germline loops: CDR1 DFQATT, CDR2 SNEGSKA (reference sequence). Study conclusions and caveats: With dominance at 160-218 and 743-854, vaccine-associated CD4 TCRs spanned spike. Baseline serology detected seropositivity in only 6 or 7 AZD1222 recipients. Donors were mostly white British, more females; clonal diversity possibly underestimated.

Note on this clone: Its antigen is as yet unknown.

This material consisted of peripheral blood, taken on day 0 of AZD1222 vaccination. This chain joins TRBV20-1 and TRBJ1-2; 10 nucleotides match TRBD1. The sequence came from an adult in good health. This CDR3 reads CSASRAGTGDVSAYGYTF. CDR3 sequence (DNA): TGCAGTGCTAGTCGGGCCGGGACAGGGGATGTCTCGGCCTATGGCTACACCTTC.